This is a list of T cell receptor beta chains from one sample in a study of neurological immune-mediated disorders. A single record per CDR3 protein comes from TCRdb applying MiXCR to the 5' RACE reads. The profile shows about 16,000 distinct CDR3 sequences, approximately 9.1% of them singletons. Material for sequencing was CD8+ T cells from blood. The receptors originated from a middle-aged man in good health. Each CDR3 is given with its conserved first and last residue. Clone size appears in some rows only: once, few, many, or a class for an expanded clone.

size,V,CDR3
many,TRBV6-2/TRBV6-3,CASSRGLAGALSEQYF
many,TRBV25-1,CASSEWGRGEDTQYF
few,TRBV10-2,CASSDGPHEQYF
many,TRBV3-1,CASSQEETSGGISYEQYF
many,TRBV21-1,CASTSTSATYEQYF
many,TRBV5-1,CASSLGLASYNEQFF
many,TRBV29-1,CSGLGHLYGYTF
many,TRBV5-1,CASSLGTGQNYEQYF
many,TRBV7-9,CASSFPKDRSPINTGELFF
-,TRBV12-3/TRBV12-4,CASSLAEARKLFF
-,TRBV27,CASSLEGRSTQYF
many,TRBV5-6,CASSLAVGPDTQYF
many,TRBV10-3,CAISETGINQPQHF
many,TRBV7-6,CASSSQGADTGELFF
medium-sized,TRBV4-2,CASSQETSWTYEQYF
medium-sized,TRBV7-9,CASSTGLREQYF
many,TRBV20-1,CSARDSREVYVENEQFF
many,TRBV24-1,CATSDPTGVDGNIQYF
many,TRBV4-1,CASSPGGDTQYF
many,TRBV20-1,CSANTVGTGSMYEQYF
many,TRBV29-1,CSVEEEAGGVRFF
many,TRBV7-3,CASSELAGSTDTQYF
many,TRBV7-9,CASSRATGGNTEAFF
many,TRBV29-1,CSAGQGLSYEQYF
many,TRBV6-2/TRBV6-3,CASGLGGPETQYF
many,TRBV5-1,CASHAEEAYEQYF
many,TRBV24-1,CATSDFRTGNTGELFF
many,TRBV28,CASSFGQGLYGYTF
many,TRBV4-1,CASSLGGLETQYF
many,TRBV7-2,CASSHRSGRANADTQYF
many,TRBV7-9,CASSPQRGRETQYF
many,TRBV4-1,CASSQDPIIQPQHF
many,TRBV6-2/TRBV6-3,CASSYWGTKNPASTDTQYF
many,TRBV5-1,CASSYLTGEDTEAFF
many,TRBV28,CASSSGTGTYEQYF
many,TRBV7-2,CASSLQLAGETDTQYF
many,TRBV28,CASSYRGDTQYF
many,TRBV4-2,CASSHDSGMSGANVLTF
few,TRBV29-1,CSAGTGAPDYGYTF
many,TRBV9,CASSVGMVGTGELFF